These T cell receptor beta chains were read from a single sample in a study of T cell repertoires in cytomegalovirus infection. One entry per CDR3 protein, called by TCRdb with MiXCR from the reads. The sample carries fewer than 900,000 distinct CDR3 sequences, about 28% recorded once. Their antigens remain unidentified. The sample consisted of cultured CD8+ T cells from PBMCs, taken from culture after CMV antigen stimulation. These receptors were taken from a human donor in good health (CMV status not recorded). Some clones in this sample may be carry-over from other donors' samples. CDR3s include the opening cysteine and the closing phenylalanine or tryptophan. Rows give clone size only sometimes, using once, few, many, or a class for an expanded clone.

V	size	J	CDR3
TRBV14	.	TRBJ1-2	CASSPQTALLGYGYTF
TRBV5-6	.	TRBJ2-5	CASQHQETQYF
TRBV6-2/TRBV6-3	.	TRBJ2-1	CASSYSAGRNEQFF
TRBV5-5	.	TRBJ1-1	CASSLFRPSTEAFF
TRBV7-9	once	TRBJ2-1	CASSAPYRAGEQFF
TRBV19	few	TRBJ2-4	CASSTRTDRERAKNIQYF
TRBV4-3	.	TRBJ2-1	CASSQDVPDEQFF
TRBV7-9	.	TRBJ1-1	CASSAGQRNTEAFF
TRBV7-2	.	TRBJ1-3	CASSYEQGDTIYF
TRBV27	.	TRBJ2-7	CASSFGGLGEQYF
TRBV28	few	TRBJ2-2	CASSRNRDRGHTGELFF
TRBV7-9	.	TRBJ1-2	CASSPTGSRGYTF
TRBV6-2/TRBV6-3	.	TRBJ1-5	CASSYGSWDQPQHF
TRBV7-2	.	TRBJ1-6	CASSLTSGTALPPLHF
TRBV6-5	.	TRBJ2-3	CASSERQGPEHAFGTDTQYF
TRBV27	few	TRBJ1-5	CASSAFRGVGNQPQHF
TRBV7-9	few	TRBJ1-6	CASSPQGQVNSPLHF
TRBV29-1	once	TRBJ1-5	CSVQGGGNQPQHF
TRBV6-1	once	TRBJ1-5	CASSDGNSNQPQHF
TRBV6-5	.	TRBJ2-4	CASSLDWLAKNIQYF
TRBV27	many	TRBJ1-5	CASSLYLNQPQHF
TRBV6-5	.	TRBJ2-5	CASSASWETQYF
TRBV7-6	few	TRBJ2-7	CASSYHEGGVTTYEQYF
TRBV7-6	.	TRBJ2-5	CASRQGSGGQYF
TRBV12-3/TRBV12-4	few	TRBJ1-1	CASSLSSQGARNTEAFF
TRBV27	few	TRBJ2-7	CASSGTGGHYEQYF
TRBV6-5	.	TRBJ1-2	CASSYGSGSYGYTF
TRBV7-4	once	TRBJ2-1	CASSPDREYNEQFF
TRBV20-1	.	TRBJ2-7	CSAVPQVAYEQYF
TRBV28	.	TRBJ2-5	CASSPPQGGWETQYF
TRBV5-1	few	TRBJ2-5	CASSLGLNQETQYF